This is a list of T cell receptor beta chains from one sample in a study of low-dose radiotherapy and immunotherapy resistance in tumors. MiXCR, applied by TCRdb to the reads, yields one record per CDR3 protein. The sample has approximately 46,000 distinct CDR3 sequences, less than 30% seen once. Sequencing was performed on PBMCs, taken after low-dose radiotherapy plus immunotherapy. These receptors all stem from a male donor with prostate cancer. Both conserved end residues are part of each CDR3. A D gene is named only where the DNA matches it firmly. Part of the rows lack a size; the others show once, few, many or a class for expanded clones.

j_call | v_call | d_call | clone_size | cdr3_aa | cdr3_nt
TRBJ2-3 | TRBV6-5 | TRBD2 | many | CASSFSGGPRTDTQYF | TGTGCCAGCAGTTTTAGCGGGGGGCCTCGCACAGATACGCAGTATTTT
TRBJ2-1 | TRBV30 | . | many | CAWRAEGFVNNEQFF | TGTGCCTGGAGGGCAGAGGGATTCGTAAACAATGAGCAGTTCTTC
TRBJ2-3 | TRBV25-1 | . | many | CASSGGPSGYTQYF | TGTGCCAGCAGCGGGGGGCCATCGGGGTATACGCAGTATTTT
TRBJ2-7 | TRBV18 | TRBD2 | many | CASSPLSGRTDEQYF | TGTGCCAGCTCACCCCTTAGCGGGAGGACGGACGAGCAGTACTTC
TRBJ2-7 | TRBV6-2/TRBV6-3 | . | medium-sized | CASSTTDLYEQYF | TGTGCCAGCAGTACGACCGATTTATACGAGCAGTACTTC
TRBJ2-7 | TRBV7-8 | TRBD1 | many | CASSSDGGQSYEQYF | TGTGCCAGCAGCTCCGATGGGGGACAGTCCTACGAGCAGTACTTC
TRBJ2-7 | TRBV28 | . | . | CASSLQGQPSDF | TGTGCCAGCAGTTTACAGGGCCAACCGTCGGACTTC
TRBJ2-5 | TRBV10-2 | TRBD2 | . | CASSPPQLGGETQYF | TGCGCCAGCAGTCCTCCACAATTGGGGGGGGAGACCCAGTACTTC
TRBJ1-1 | TRBV19 | . | many | CASSETGQGVEAFF | TGTGCCAGTAGTGAAACGGGACAAGGGGTAGAAGCTTTCTTT
TRBJ2-3 | TRBV29-1 | TRBD1 | once | CSIQGLSDTQYF | TGCAGCATACAGGGGTTGTCAGATACGCAGTATTTT